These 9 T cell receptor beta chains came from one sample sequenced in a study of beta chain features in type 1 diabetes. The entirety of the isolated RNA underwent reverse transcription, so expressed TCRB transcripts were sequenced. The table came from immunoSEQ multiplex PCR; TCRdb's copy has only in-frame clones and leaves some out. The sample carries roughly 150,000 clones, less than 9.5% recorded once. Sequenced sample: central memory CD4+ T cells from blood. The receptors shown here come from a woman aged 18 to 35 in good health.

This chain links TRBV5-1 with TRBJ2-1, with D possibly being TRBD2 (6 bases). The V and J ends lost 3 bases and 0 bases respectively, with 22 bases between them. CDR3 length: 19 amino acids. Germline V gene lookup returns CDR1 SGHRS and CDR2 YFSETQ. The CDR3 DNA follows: TGCGCCAGCAGCTCCCTCCCCGGAGTAGCGGTGAGCTCCTACAATGAGCAGTTCTTC. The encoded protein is CASSSLPGVAVSSYNEQFF.

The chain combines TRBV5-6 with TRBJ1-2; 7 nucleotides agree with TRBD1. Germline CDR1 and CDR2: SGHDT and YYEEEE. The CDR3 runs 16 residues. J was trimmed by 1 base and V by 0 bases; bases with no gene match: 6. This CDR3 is CASSLGTGLINYGYTF. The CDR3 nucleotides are TGTGCCAGCAGCTTGGGGACAGGACTAATTAACTATGGCTACACCTTC. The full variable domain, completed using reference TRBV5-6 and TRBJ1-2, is DAGVTQSPTHLIKTRGQQVTLRCSPKSGHDTVSWYQQALGQGPQFIFQYYEEEERQRGNFPDRFSGHQFPNYSSELNVNALLLGDSALYLCASSLGTGLINYGYTFGSGTRLTVV.

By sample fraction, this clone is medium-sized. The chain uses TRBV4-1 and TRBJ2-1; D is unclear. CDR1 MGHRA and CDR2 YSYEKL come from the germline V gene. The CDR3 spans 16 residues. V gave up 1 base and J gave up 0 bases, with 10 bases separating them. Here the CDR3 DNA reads TGCGCCAGCAGCCAAGTTAACATGGTCTCCTACAATGAGCAGTTCTTC. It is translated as CASSQVNMVSYNEQFF.

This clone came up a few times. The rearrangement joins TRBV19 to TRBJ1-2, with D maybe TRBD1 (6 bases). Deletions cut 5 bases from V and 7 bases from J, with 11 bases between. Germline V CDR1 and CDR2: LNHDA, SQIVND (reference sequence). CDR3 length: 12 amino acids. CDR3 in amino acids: CASSFRGSGYTF. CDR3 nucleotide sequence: TGTGCCAGTAGTTTCAGGGGAAGTGGCTACACCTTC.

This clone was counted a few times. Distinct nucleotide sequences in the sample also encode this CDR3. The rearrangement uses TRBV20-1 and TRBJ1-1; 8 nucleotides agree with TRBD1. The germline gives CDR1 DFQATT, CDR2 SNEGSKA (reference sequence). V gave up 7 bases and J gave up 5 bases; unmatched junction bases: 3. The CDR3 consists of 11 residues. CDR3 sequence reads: CSGTGGTEAFF. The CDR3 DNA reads TGCAGTGGCACAGGGGGTACTGAAGCTTTCTTT.

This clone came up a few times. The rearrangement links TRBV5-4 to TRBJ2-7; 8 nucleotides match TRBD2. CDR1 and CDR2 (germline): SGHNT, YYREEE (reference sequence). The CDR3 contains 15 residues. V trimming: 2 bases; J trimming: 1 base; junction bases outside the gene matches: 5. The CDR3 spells CASSLPGTRSYEQYF. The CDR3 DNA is TGTGCCAGCAGCTTACCCGGGACTAGGTCCTACGAGCAGTACTTC.

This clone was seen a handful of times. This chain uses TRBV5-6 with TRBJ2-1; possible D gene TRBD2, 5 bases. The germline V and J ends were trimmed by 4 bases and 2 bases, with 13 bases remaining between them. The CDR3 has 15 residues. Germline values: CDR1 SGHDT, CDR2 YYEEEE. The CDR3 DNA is TGTGCCAGCAGCCTCCCCCCCGGGACCTACAATGAGCAGTTCTTC. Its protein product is CASSLPPGTYNEQFF.

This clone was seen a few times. CDR3 DNA sequence: TGTGCCTGGAGTACTGGGACAGGCGATCAGCCCCAGCATTTT. Translated, it gives CAWSTGTGDQPQHF. The chain recombines TRBV30 with TRBJ1-5, with 8 bases aligning to TRBD1. The germline V gene encodes CDR1 GTSNPN and CDR2 SVGIG (reference sequence). CDR3 size: 14 residues. J was trimmed by 5 bases and V by 2 bases; bases with no gene match: 5.

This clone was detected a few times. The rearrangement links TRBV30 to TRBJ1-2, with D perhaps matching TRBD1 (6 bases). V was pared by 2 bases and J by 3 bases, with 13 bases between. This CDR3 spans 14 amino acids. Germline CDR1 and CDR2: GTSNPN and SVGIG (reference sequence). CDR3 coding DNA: TGTGCCTGGAGTAGGCCAGGGGAATACTATGGCTACACCTTC. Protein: CAWSRPGEYYGYTF.